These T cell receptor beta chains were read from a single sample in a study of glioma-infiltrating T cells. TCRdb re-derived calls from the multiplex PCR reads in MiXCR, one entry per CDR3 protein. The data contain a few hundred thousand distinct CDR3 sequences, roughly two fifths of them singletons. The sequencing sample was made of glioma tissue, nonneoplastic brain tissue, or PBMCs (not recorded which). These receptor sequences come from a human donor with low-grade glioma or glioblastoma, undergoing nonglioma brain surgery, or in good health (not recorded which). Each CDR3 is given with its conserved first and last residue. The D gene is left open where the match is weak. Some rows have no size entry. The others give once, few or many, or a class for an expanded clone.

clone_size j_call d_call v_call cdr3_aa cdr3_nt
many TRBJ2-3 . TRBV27 CASSLAGTSTDTQYF TGTGCCAGCAGTTTAGCGGGGACTAGCACAGATACGCAGTATTTT
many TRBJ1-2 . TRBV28 CASSQRGFGYTF TGTGCCAGCAGTCAAAGGGGCTTTGGCTACACCTTC
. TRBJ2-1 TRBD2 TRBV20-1 CSARVVGTTGYNEQFF TGCAGTGCTCGGGTGGTCGGGACTACGGGGTACAATGAGCAGTTCTTC
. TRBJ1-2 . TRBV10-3 CAIASGPNYGYTF TGTGCCATCGCGTCAGGGCCCAACTATGGCTACACCTTC
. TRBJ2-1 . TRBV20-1 CSAGSIRGPNYNEQFF TGCAGTGCTGGGTCAATTCGCGGGCCGAACTACAATGAGCAGTTCTTC
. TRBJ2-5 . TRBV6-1 CASSLQDQQTQYF TGTGCCAGCAGCCTACAGGATCAGCAGACCCAGTACTTC
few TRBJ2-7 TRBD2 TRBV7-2 CASSPEMASGPYEQYF TGTGCCAGCAGCCCAGAGATGGCTAGCGGGCCCTACGAGCAGTACTTC
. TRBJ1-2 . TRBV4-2 CASSQDKGTDYGYTF TGTGCCAGCAGCCAAGATAAAGGGACCGATTATGGCTACACCTTC
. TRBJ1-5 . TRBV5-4 CASGTADSNQPQHF TGTGCCAGCGGGACCGCCGATAGCAATCAGCCCCAGCATTTT
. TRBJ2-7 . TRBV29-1 CSVVDRGTYEQYF TGCAGCGTGGTGGATAGGGGCACGTACGAGCAGTACTTC
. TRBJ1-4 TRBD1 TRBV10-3 CAISDSDRASSEKLFF TGTGCCATCAGTGACTCCGACAGGGCGAGTAGTGAAAAACTGTTTTTT
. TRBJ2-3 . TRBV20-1 CSARDPLRGTDTQYF TGCAGTGCTAGAGATCCACTCCGCGGCACAGATACGCAGTATTTT
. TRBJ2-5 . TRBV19 CASSSAGTQRETQYF TGTGCCAGTAGTTCGGCCGGGACCCAGCGAGAGACCCAGTACTTC
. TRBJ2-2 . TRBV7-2 CASSVDTGELFF TGTGCCAGCAGCGTTGATACCGGGGAGCTGTTTTTT
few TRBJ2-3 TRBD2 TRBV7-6 CASSLGTSEKAQYF TGTGCCAGCAGCCTCGGGACTAGCGAAAAGGCGCAGTATTTT
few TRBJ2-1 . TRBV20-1 CSARVPPPRGKTYNEQFF TGCAGTGCTAGAGTACCCCCCCCACGGGGCAAGACCTACAATGAGCAGTTCTTC
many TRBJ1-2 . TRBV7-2 CASSLEGYGYTF TGTGCCAGCAGTTTAGAGGGCTATGGCTACACCTTC
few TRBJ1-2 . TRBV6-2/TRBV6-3 CASSYSWGANYGYTF TGTGCCAGCAGTTACTCGTGGGGGGCAAACTATGGCTACACCTTC
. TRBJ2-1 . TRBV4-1 CASSNRIRSSYNEQFF TGCGCCAGCAGCAATCGGATCCGCAGCTCCTACAATGAGCAGTTCTTC
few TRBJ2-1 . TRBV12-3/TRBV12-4 CASSVDGQRDEQFF TGTGCCAGCAGTGTGGACGGCCAAAGGGATGAGCAGTTCTTC
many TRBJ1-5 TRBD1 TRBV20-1 CSANTGVQQPQHF TGCAGTGCTAATACAGGGGTGCAACAGCCCCAGCATTTT
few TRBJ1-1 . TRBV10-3 CAISGQANTEAFF TGTGCCATCAGTGGACAGGCCAACACTGAAGCTTTCTTT
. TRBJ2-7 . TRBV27 CASSPFPMTYEQYF TGTGCCAGCAGCCCTTTTCCCATGACCTACGAGCAGTACTTC
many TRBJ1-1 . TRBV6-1 CASSRRGGVMNTEAFF TGTGCCAGCAGTCGCCGGGGAGGGGTGATGAACACTGAAGCTTTCTTT
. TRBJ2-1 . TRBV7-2 CASSPFRYNEQFF TGTGCCAGCAGCCCCTTTCGTTATAATGAGCAGTTCTTC
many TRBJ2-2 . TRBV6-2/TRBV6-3 CASSYGVFSTGELFF TGTGCCAGCAGTTACGGGGTGTTTAGCACCGGGGAGCTGTTTTTT
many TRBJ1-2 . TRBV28 CASSYGTDIYGYTF TGTGCCAGCAGCTACGGGACGGATATCTATGGCTACACCTTC
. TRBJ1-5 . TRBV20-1 CSARVGGQRIQPQHF TGCAGTGCTAGAGTAGGTGGACAGCGGATTCAGCCCCAGCATTTT
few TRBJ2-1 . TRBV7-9 CASTLLASSHNEQFF TGTGCCAGCACCCTTCTAGCGAGCTCCCACAATGAGCAGTTCTTC
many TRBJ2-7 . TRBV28 CASSFFTYEQYF TGTGCCAGCAGCTTTTTCACCTACGAGCAGTACTTC
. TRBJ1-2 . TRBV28 CASNRGSANYGYTF TGTGCCAGCAACCGAGGATCGGCGAACTATGGCTACACCTTC
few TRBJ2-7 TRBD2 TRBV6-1 CASTFRGNLAGTYEQYF TGTGCCAGCACTTTTCGGGGAAATCTAGCGGGAACCTACGAGCAGTACTTC
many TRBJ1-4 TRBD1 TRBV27 CASSADRGRTNEKLFF TGTGCCAGCAGCGCGGACAGGGGACGGACTAATGAAAAACTGTTTTTT
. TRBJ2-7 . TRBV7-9 CASSLWAGHSEQYF TGTGCCAGCAGCTTATGGGCAGGGCATAGCGAGCAGTACTTC
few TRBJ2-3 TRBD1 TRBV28 CASSTRDRAPDTQYF TGTGCCAGCAGTACCCGGGACAGGGCGCCAGATACGCAGTATTTT
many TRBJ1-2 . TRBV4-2 CASSLQDYGYTF TGTGCCAGCAGCCTACAAGACTATGGCTACACCTTC
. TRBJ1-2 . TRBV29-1 CSVDPGAVGYTF TGCAGCGTTGACCCGGGGGCAGTGGGCTACACCTTC
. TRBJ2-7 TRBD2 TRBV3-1 CASSQLPGLAGGEQYF TGTGCCAGCAGCCAGCTCCCGGGACTAGCGGGAGGCGAGCAGTACTTC
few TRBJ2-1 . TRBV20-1 CSFLTSGLYNEQFF TGCAGTTTTCTTACCAGCGGTCTGTACAATGAGCAGTTCTTC
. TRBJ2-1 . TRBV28 CATNGPVANEQFF TGTGCCACCAATGGTCCCGTGGCCAATGAGCAGTTCTTC